This record looks at one TCR beta chain sequence and its context. Its specificity is not known. This record belongs to a study of cytomegalovirus exposure and HLA in healthy donors. Study results and caveats: It was about 150 TCR beta chains that were listed as cytomegalovirus-associated. Accurate prediction of most subjects' HLA-A and HLA-B alleles from TCR beta sequences was reported.

13 Jbeta primers and 60 Vbeta primers were used for the PCR. How the authors handled the data: Some 80 million unique TCR beta chains, 8.5 million to 14 million shared, were counted in a later analysis. Measured with immunoSEQ multiplex PCR; TCRdb has only the in-frame clones, and not every one. That table furnishes V, J and clone size, whereas the DNA furnished D and trimming. The sample includes 200,000 or so clones, about 78% of them seen just once. Between the trimmed V and J ends, which lost 2 bases and 3 bases, there was a span of 8 bases. In germline, CDR1 is MDHEN, CDR2 SYDVKM. The CDR3 sequence is 14 residues long.

Material for sequencing was PBMCs. This receptor was identified in a male donor in good health and CMV-seronegative. The chain carries TRBV28 and TRBJ1-3; D is unresolved. The CDR3 DNA follows: TGTGCCAGCAGTTTACGGGATCTTGGAAACACCATATATTTT. Translation gives CASSLRDLGNTIYF.